A selection of T cell receptor beta chains follows, all from one sample in a study of blood T cell repertoires in COVID-19. Here immunoSEQ multiplex PCR was the method, and the copy in TCRdb shows in-frame clones only, minus some. The sample carries approximately 310,000 clones, about 85% recorded once. Sequencing input: PBMCs or T cells enriched from blood (not recorded which). The receptors originated from a woman in her 30s who had been exposed to COVID-19. The CDR3 runs from the conserved cysteine through the conserved F or W. Fields, in order: D gene, V gene, CDR3 length, J gene, clone size, CDR3 DNA, CDR3 protein. The D gene is left open where the match is weak. Part of the rows lack a size; the others show once, few, many or a class for expanded clones.

D: NA; V: TRBV2; length: 15; J: TRBJ1-5; size: few; DNA: TGTGCCAGCAGTTACAGGGAAAACCCGAATCAGCCCCAGCATTTT; CDR3: CASSYRENPNQPQHF
D: TRBD1; V: TRBV5-6; length: 18; J: TRBJ1-6; size: NA; DNA: TGTGCCAGCAGCTTACCGGGACAGGGGGGTCGTAATGGTTCACCCCTCCACTTT; CDR3: CASSLPGQGGRNGSPLHF
D: NA; V: TRBV24-1; length: 14; J: TRBJ2-3; size: NA; DNA: TGTGCCACCAGAATGGGGGGTGGCACAGATACGCAGTATTTT; CDR3: CATRMGGGTDTQYF
D: NA; V: TRBV29-1; length: 13; J: TRBJ1-2; size: NA; DNA: TGCAGCGTTGAAGATCAGTTTAACTATGGCTACACCTTC; CDR3: CSVEDQFNYGYTF
D: TRBD1; V: TRBV4-1; length: 18; J: TRBJ2-6; size: NA; DNA: TGCGCCAGCAGCCAGAACAGGGGCGCCAGCTCTGGGGCCAACGTCCTGACTTTC; CDR3: CASSQNRGASSGANVLTF
D: NA; V: TRBV7-9; length: 15; J: TRBJ2-6; size: NA; DNA: TGTGCCAGCAGTTTGACTAACTCTGGGGCCAACGTCCTGACTTTC; CDR3: CASSLTNSGANVLTF
D: TRBD2; V: TRBV6-5; length: 15; J: TRBJ2-7; size: medium-sized; DNA: TGTGCCAGCAGTTACAGACTAGCGGGAGCCTACGAGCAGTACTTC; CDR3: CASSYRLAGAYEQYF
D: NA; V: TRBV7-2; length: 14; J: TRBJ1-5; size: NA; DNA: TGTGCCAGCAGTTTGGGGGGGGCAGGTCAGCCCCAGCATTTT; CDR3: CASSLGGAGQPQHF
D: NA; V: TRBV4-1; length: 15; J: TRBJ2-3; size: NA; DNA: TGCGCCAGCAGGCCGGGGGATGGGAACACAGATACGCAGTATTTT; CDR3: CASRPGDGNTDTQYF
D: NA; V: TRBV28; length: 11; J: TRBJ1-1; size: NA; DNA: TGTGCCAGCAGTTTGCGGGCTGAAGCTTTCTTT; CDR3: CASSLRAEAFF
D: TRBD2; V: TRBV19; length: 18; J: TRBJ2-1; size: NA; DNA: TGTGCCAGTAGTATACGGTCTAGCGGAGTACTTTCCTACAATGAGCAGTTCTTC; CDR3: CASSIRSSGVLSYNEQFF
D: NA; V: TRBV6-4; length: 15; J: TRBJ2-7; size: once; DNA: TGTGCCAGCAGTGACTCGCGCAACCAATCCTACGAGCAGTACTTC; CDR3: CASSDSRNQSYEQYF
D: NA; V: TRBV7-9; length: 15; J: TRBJ1-6; size: NA; DNA: TGTGCCAGCAGCTTAGGGAACAGTATTAATTCACCCCTCCACTTT; CDR3: CASSLGNSINSPLHF
D: NA; V: TRBV30; length: 15; J: TRBJ1-5; size: NA; DNA: TGTGCCTGGAGTAGACCAGGGGTAGGCAATCAGCCCCAGCATTTT; CDR3: CAWSRPGVGNQPQHF
D: NA; V: TRBV2; length: 13; J: TRBJ1-2; size: NA; DNA: TGTGCCAGCAGTGTGGGGGCGATGGGAGGCTACACCTTC; CDR3: CASSVGAMGGYTF
D: TRBD1; V: TRBV4-3; length: 15; J: TRBJ1-2; size: once; DNA: TGCGCCAGCAGCCAAGGACTCGGGACAGGTCATGGCTACACCTTC; CDR3: CASSQGLGTGHGYTF
D: TRBD1; V: TRBV9; length: 16; J: TRBJ2-5; size: NA; DNA: TGTGCCAGCAGCGCCGTCGGACAGGGGGTCGTGGAGACCCAGTACTTC; CDR3: CASSAVGQGVVETQYF
D: NA; V: TRBV25-1; length: 15; J: TRBJ2-3; size: NA; DNA: TGTGCCAGCAGTGGGCGACTGGAGGACACAGATACGCAGTATTTT; CDR3: CASSGRLEDTDTQYF
D: TRBD2; V: TRBV7-8; length: 16; J: TRBJ2-5; size: NA; DNA: TGTGCCAGCAGCTACCGCTCAGCGGGGTTCCAAGAGACCCAGTACTTC; CDR3: CASSYRSAGFQETQYF
D: NA; V: TRBV3-1/TRBV3-2; length: 15; J: TRBJ2-7; size: NA; DNA: TGTGCCAGCAGCCAAGTTACGGGAAAGAGGTGCGAGCAGTACTTC; CDR3: CASSQVTGKRCEQYF
D: NA; V: TRBV6-5; length: 14; J: TRBJ2-1; size: once; DNA: TGTGCCAGCAGTCATGGACTGGCGAACAATGAGCAGTTCTTC; CDR3: CASSHGLANNEQFF
D: NA; V: TRBV5-6; length: 16; J: TRBJ2-4; size: few; DNA: TGTGCCAGCAGCTTGCCAGCGTTGATAGCCAAAAACATTCAGTACTTC; CDR3: CASSLPALIAKNIQYF
D: NA; V: TRBV28; length: 13; J: TRBJ2-1; size: NA; DNA: TGTGCCAGCAGACTGGGGCGGATCAATGAGCAGTTCTTC; CDR3: CASRLGRINEQFF
D: NA; V: TRBV28; length: 12; J: TRBJ2-7; size: once; DNA: TGTGCCAGCAAGGGGGGGCGGGTCGAGCAGTACTTC; CDR3: CASKGGRVEQYF
D: TRBD1; V: TRBV9; length: 13; J: TRBJ2-7; size: NA; DNA: TGTGCCAGCAGCCCCCGGGACAGATACGAGCAGTACTTC; CDR3: CASSPRDRYEQYF
D: NA; V: TRBV4-3; length: 13; J: TRBJ1-2; size: NA; DNA: TGCGCCAGCAGCCAGGACAGTCGGTATGGCTACACCTTC; CDR3: CASSQDSRYGYTF
D: NA; V: TRBV2; length: 13; J: TRBJ2-7; size: many; DNA: TGTGCCAGCAGTGACCCGAGCTCCTACGAGCAGTACTTC; CDR3: CASSDPSSYEQYF
D: TRBD1; V: TRBV30; length: 18; J: TRBJ1-5; size: NA; DNA: TGTGCCTGGAGCGCCCAAAGGGACAGAATCGAAAGCAATCAGCCCCAGCATTTT; CDR3: CAWSAQRDRIESNQPQHF
D: NA; V: TRBV5-1; length: 15; J: TRBJ2-7; size: NA; DNA: TGCGCCAGCAGCCAACTTGACAGGTCTCCCTACGAGCAGTACTTC; CDR3: CASSQLDRSPYEQYF
D: TRBD2; V: TRBV30; length: 13; J: TRBJ2-7; size: few; DNA: TGTGCCTGGATTAAGCGGGACCGTTACGAGCAGTACTTC; CDR3: CAWIKRDRYEQYF